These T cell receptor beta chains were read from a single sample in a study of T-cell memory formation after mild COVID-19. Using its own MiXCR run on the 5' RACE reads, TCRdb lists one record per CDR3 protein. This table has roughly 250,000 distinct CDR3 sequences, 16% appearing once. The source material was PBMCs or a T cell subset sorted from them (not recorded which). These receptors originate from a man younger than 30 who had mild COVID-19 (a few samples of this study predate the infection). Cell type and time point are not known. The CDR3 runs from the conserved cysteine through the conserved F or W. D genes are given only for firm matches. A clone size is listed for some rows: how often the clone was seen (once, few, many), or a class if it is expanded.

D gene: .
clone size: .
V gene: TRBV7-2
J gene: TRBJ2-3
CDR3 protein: CASSVDGTGSDTQYF
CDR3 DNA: TGTGCCAGCAGCGTGGACGGCACTGGTTCGGATACGCAGTATTTT

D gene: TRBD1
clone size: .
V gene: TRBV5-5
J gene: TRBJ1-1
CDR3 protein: CASSVRDRVNTEAFF
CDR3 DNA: TGTGCCAGCAGCGTACGGGACAGGGTGAACACTGAAGCTTTCTTT

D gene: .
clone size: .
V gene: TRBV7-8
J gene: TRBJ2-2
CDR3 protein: CASSFGGQAGELFF
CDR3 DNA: TGTGCCAGCAGCTTCGGGGGGCAGGCCGGGGAGCTGTTTTTT

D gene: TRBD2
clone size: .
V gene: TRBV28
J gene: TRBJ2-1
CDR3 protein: CASSLVRAGGYNEQFF
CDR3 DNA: TGTGCCAGCAGCTTGGTTCGAGCGGGGGGGTACAATGAGCAGTTCTTC

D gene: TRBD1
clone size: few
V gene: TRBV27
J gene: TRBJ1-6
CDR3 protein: CASRFSRGQSPLHF
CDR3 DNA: TGTGCCAGCAGATTCTCCAGGGGGCAGTCACCCCTCCACTTT

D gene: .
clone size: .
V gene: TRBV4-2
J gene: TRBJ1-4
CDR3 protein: CASSQDDLGQVEKLFF
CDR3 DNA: TGTGCCAGCAGCCAAGATGATTTAGGGCAGGTTGAAAAACTGTTTTTT

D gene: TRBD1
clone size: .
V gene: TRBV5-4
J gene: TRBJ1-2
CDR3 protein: CASSPRAGTGYDGYTF
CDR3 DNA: TGTGCCAGCAGCCCCCGAGCTGGGACAGGGTATGATGGCTACACCTTC

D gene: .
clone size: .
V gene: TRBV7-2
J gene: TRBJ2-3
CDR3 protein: CASSPQVSITDTQYF
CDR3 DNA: TGTGCCAGCAGCCCACAGGTTTCAATCACAGATACGCAGTATTTT

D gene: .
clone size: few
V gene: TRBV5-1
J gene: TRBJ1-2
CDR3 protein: CASRPPEANYGYTF
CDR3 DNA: TGCGCCAGCAGACCGCCGGAAGCTAACTATGGCTACACCTTC

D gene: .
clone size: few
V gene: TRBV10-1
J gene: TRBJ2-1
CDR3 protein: CASSESVLNEQFF
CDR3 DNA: TGCGCCAGCAGTGAGTCGGTTTTGAATGAGCAGTTCTTC

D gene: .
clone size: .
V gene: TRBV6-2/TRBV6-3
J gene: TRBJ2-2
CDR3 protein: CASSYDGFRGELFF
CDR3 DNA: TGTGCCAGCAGTTACGACGGGTTCCGGGGGGAGCTGTTTTTT

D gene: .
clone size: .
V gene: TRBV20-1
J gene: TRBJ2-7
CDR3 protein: CSARERVDSSYEQYF
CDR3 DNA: TGCAGTGCTAGAGAACGGGTGGACAGCTCCTACGAGCAGTACTTC

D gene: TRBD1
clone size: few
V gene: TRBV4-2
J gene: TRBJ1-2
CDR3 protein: CASSQRTGNYGYTF
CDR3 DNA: TGTGCCAGCAGCCAGAGGACAGGAAACTATGGCTACACCTTC

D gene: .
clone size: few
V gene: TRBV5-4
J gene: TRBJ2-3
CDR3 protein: CASSLAQFVDTQYF
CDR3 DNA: TGTGCCAGCAGCTTGGCCCAATTTGTAGATACGCAGTATTTT

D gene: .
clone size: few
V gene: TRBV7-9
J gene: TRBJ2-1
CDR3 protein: CASTLRNREVSDNEQFF
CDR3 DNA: TGTGCCAGCACCCTAAGGAACAGGGAGGTTTCGGACAATGAGCAGTTCTTC

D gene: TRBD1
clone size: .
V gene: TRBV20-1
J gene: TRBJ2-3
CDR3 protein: CSAADRTGLSTDTQYF
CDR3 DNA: TGCAGTGCTGCCGACCGGACAGGGCTAAGCACAGATACGCAGTATTTT

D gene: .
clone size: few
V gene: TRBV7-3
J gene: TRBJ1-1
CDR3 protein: CASSDQATNTEAFF
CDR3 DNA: TGTGCCAGCAGCGATCAGGCGACGAACACTGAAGCTTTCTTT

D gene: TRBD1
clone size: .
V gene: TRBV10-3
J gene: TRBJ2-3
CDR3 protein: CAISESDRGPSGTDTQYF
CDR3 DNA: TGTGCCATCAGTGAGTCGGACAGGGGGCCTAGTGGCACAGATACGCAGTATTTT

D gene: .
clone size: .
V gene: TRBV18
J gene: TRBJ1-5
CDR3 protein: CASSPIAGNQPQHF
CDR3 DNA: TGTGCCAGCTCACCAATCGCAGGGAATCAGCCCCAGCATTTT

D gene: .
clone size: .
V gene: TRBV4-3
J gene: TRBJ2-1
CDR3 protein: CASSQAQGTYNEQFF
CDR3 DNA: TGCGCCAGCAGCCAAGCTCAGGGGACTTACAATGAGCAGTTCTTC

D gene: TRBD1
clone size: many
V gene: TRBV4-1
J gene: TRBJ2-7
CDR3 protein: CASSQEVGTGGSYEQYF
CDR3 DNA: TGCGCCAGCAGCCAAGAAGTGGGGACAGGGGGCTCCTACGAGCAGTACTTC

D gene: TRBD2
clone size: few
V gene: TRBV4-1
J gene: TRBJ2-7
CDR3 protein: CASSQDLASGDYEQYF
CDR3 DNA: TGCGCCAGCAGCCAAGATCTGGCTAGCGGGGACTACGAGCAGTACTTC

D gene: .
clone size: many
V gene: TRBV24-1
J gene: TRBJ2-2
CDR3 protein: CATSDTFYAGSTGELFF
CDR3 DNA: TGTGCCACCAGTGATACATTTTACGCAGGGAGCACCGGGGAGCTGTTTTTT

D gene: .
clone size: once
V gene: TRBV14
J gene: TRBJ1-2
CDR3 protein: CASSRHFSYGSYGYTF
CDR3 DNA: TGTGCCAGCAGCCGGCATTTCTCCTATGGGTCATATGGCTACACCTTC

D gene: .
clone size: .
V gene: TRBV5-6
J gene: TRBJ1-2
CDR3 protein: CASSSGLGGYTF
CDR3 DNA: TGTGCCAGCAGCTCGGGGCTGGGGGGCTACACCTTC

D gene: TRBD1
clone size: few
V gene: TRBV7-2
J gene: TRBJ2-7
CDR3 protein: CASSTGGSGSYEQYF
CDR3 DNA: TGTGCCAGCAGCACAGGGGGCTCTGGTTCCTACGAGCAGTACTTC

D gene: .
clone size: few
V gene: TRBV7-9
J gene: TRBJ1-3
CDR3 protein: CASSPHGRGFGNTIYF
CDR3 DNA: TGTGCCAGCAGCCCCCACGGGCGTGGTTTCGGAAACACCATATATTTT

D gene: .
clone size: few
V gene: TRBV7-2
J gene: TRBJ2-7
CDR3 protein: CASSPAGSSYEQYF
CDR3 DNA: TGTGCCAGCAGCCCGGCAGGAAGCTCCTACGAGCAGTACTTC

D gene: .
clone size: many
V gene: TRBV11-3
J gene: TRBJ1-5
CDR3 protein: CASSLGFQPAAQHF
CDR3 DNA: TGTGCCAGCAGCTTAGGTTTCCAGCCCGCAGCCCAGCATTTT

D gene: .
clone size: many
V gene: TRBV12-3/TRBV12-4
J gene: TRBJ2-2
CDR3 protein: CASSLRSDGELFF
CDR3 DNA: TGTGCCAGCAGTCTGAGGAGCGACGGGGAGCTGTTTTTT

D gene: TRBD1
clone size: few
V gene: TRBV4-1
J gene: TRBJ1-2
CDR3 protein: CASSQVTGGNYGYTF
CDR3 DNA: TGCGCCAGCAGCCAAGTGACAGGGGGGAACTATGGCTACACCTTC

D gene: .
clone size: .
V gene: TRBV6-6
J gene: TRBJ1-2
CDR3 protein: CASSSDRTYGYTF
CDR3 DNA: TGTGCCAGCAGTTCAGACAGGACCTATGGCTACACCTTC

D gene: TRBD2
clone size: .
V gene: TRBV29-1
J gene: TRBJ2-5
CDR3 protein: CSVAPSGEMGTQYF
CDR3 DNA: TGCAGCGTTGCGCCGAGCGGGGAGATGGGCACCCAGTACTTC

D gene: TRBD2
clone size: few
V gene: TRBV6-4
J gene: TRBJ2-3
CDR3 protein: CASSRSGGHGPDTQYF
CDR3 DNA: TGTGCCAGCAGTCGTAGCGGGGGCCATGGGCCAGATACGCAGTATTTT

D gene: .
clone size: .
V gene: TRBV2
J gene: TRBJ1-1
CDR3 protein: CASSDEGGSTEAFF
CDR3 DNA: TGTGCCAGCAGTGACGAGGGAGGGAGCACTGAAGCTTTCTTT

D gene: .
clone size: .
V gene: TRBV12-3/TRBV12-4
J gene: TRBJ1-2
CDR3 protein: CASSPQAGGGYGYTF
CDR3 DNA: TGTGCCAGCAGTCCCCAAGCGGGGGGAGGCTATGGCTACACCTTC

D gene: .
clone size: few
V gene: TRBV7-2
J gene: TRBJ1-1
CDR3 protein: CASSLLGDGVTEAFF
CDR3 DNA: TGTGCCAGCAGCTTATTGGGGGACGGGGTCACTGAAGCTTTCTTT

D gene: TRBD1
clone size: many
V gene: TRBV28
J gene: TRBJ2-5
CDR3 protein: CASSFRGRETQYF
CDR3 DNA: TGTGCCAGCAGTTTTAGGGGGCGGGAGACCCAGTACTTC

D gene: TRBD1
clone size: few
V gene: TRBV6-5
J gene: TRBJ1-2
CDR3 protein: CASSYSTGTYGYTF
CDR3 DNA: TGTGCCAGCAGTTACTCGACAGGGACCTATGGCTACACCTTC

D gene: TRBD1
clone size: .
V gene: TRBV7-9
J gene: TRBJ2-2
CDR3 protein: CASSPGQGVGELFF
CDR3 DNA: TGTGCCAGCAGCCCGGGACAGGGGGTCGGGGAGCTGTTTTTT

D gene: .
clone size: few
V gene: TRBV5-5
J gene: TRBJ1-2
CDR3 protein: CASSLSEPLGNYGYTF
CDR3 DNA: TGTGCCAGCAGCTTGTCCGAGCCGCTGGGTAACTATGGCTACACCTTC

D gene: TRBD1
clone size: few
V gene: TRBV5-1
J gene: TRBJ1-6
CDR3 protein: CASSQPSGDRFSPLHF
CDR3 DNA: TGCGCCAGCAGTCAGCCCTCGGGGGACAGATTTTCACCCCTCCACTTT

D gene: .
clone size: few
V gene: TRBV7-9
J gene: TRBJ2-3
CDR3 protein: CASSGWTASTDTQYF
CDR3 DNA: TGTGCCAGCAGCGGATGGACAGCTAGCACAGATACGCAGTATTTT

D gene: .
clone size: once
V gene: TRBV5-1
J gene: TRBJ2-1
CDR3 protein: CASSLGEGWNEQFF
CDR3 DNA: TGCGCCAGCAGCTTGGGAGAGGGTTGGAATGAGCAGTTCTTC

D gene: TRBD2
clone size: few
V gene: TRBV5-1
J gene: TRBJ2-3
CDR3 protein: CASSTTSGGGTDTQYF
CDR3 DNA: TGCGCCAGCAGCACAACTAGCGGGGGGGGCACAGATACGCAGTATTTT

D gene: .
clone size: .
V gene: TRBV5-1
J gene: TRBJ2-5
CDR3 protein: CASSAMLGGGEETQYF
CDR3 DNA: TGCGCCAGCAGCGCAATGCTAGGTGGAGGTGAGGAGACCCAGTACTTC

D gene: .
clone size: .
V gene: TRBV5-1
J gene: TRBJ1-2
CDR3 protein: CASQPAPGGLYGYTF
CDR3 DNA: TGCGCCAGCCAGCCGGCACCGGGGGGTTTATATGGCTACACCTTC

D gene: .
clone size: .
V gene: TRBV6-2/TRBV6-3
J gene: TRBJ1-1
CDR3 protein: CARSVNWGNTEAFF
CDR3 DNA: TGTGCCAGAAGTGTGAATTGGGGCAACACTGAAGCTTTCTTT

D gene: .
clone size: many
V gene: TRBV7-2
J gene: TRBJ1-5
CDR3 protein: CASSLESQGDQPQHF
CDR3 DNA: TGTGCCAGCAGCTTAGAGAGTCAGGGAGATCAGCCCCAGCATTTT